The table lists the clone carrying this TCR beta chain with a few counts. The data derive from a study of blood T cells in healthy people across ages. Next came a second PCR, run for about 7 to 12 cycles, which used a sample-barcoded 5' primer along with a J-beta primer mix. MiXCR, run by TCRdb on the 5' RACE reads, gives a single entry per CDR3 protein. This table holds fewer than 700,000 distinct CDR3 sequences, roughly two fifths found once. CDR1 SGHTA and CDR2 FQGNSA come from the germline V gene. The CDR3 spans 14 residues. The chain recombines TRBV7-2 with TRBJ2-1, with D possibly TRBD2 on 6 matching bases. TRBJ2-7 explains the end of the DNA better; the J call may be wrong. Specimen: blood. This TCR was sampled from a man aged 80 or over in good health. The CDR3 spells CASSFPAGYNEQYF. The DNA of the CDR3 is TGTGCCAGCAGCTTCCCTGCGGGGTACAATGAGCAGTACTTC.